The clone carrying this TCR beta chain appeared once. The germline V gene has CDR1 WNHNN and CDR2 SYGVQD (reference sequence). The CDR3 runs to 12 residues. V shed 2 bases and J shed 3 bases, with 5 bases lying between them. Authors' data handling: By means of reference gene primer amplification, nucleated cell counts were estimated. Profiling relied on immunoSEQ multiplex PCR, and the TCRdb table lists in-frame clones only, not all of them. V and J calls and clone size follow that table, whereas D and trimming were derived from the DNA. The table shows 260,000 or so clones, with roughly 86% occurring only once. This record comes from a study of blood T cell repertoires in COVID-19. Study members were between roughly 18 and 100 years old and lived in over 20 US regions. Cohorts were assigned according to the clinical history that participants reported.

This clonotype was obtained from a woman aged 25 to 39 with acute COVID-19. The sequencing input was PBMCs or T cells enriched from blood (not recorded which). The chain joins TRBV10-1 to TRBJ2-7; no reliable D call. The CDR3 loop is CASSEGGYEQYF. The CDR3 DNA reads as TGCGCCAGCAGTGAGGGCGGCTACGAGCAGTACTTC.